These T cell receptor beta chains were read from a single sample in a study of T cells in Graves' hyperthyroidism and ophthalmopathy. TCRdb fed the multiplex PCR reads into MiXCR, producing one record per CDR3 protein. Here the sample spans approximately 520,000 distinct CDR3 sequences, around 22% being singletons. Material: blood. The receptors here all came from a woman aged 30 to 39 with Graves' ophthalmopathy. The CDR3 runs from the conserved cysteine through the conserved F or W. The order of the fields is clone size, V gene, J gene, D gene, CDR3 DNA, CDR3 protein. D genes are given only for firm matches. For some rows the clone size is stated as once, few or many, or as a class when expanded; others skip it.

once,TRBV6-2/TRBV6-3,TRBJ2-7,TRBD2,TGTGCCAGCAGTTACTCGCGAATAGCGGGGGCCCACGAGCAGTACTTC,CASSYSRIAGAHEQYF
-,TRBV2,TRBJ1-1,-,TGTGCCTTCCTAGGGAGGACTGAAGCTTTCTTT,CAFLGRTEAFF
-,TRBV5-5,TRBJ1-5,-,TGTGCCAGCAGCCCATCGGATGTAGAGCCCCAGCATTTT,CASSPSDVEPQHF
many,TRBV6-4,TRBJ2-5,-,TGTGCCAGCAACCTTCAGGGACGACTCCTAAGTAACAACCAAGAGACCCAGTACTTC,CASNLQGRLLSNNQETQYF
many,TRBV11-2,TRBJ1-3,-,TGTGCCAGCAGCCTGAGGACAGCTACCTCTGGAAACACCATATATTTT,CASSLRTATSGNTIYF
many,TRBV6-2/TRBV6-3,TRBJ1-5,TRBD1,TGTGCCAGCACTCAGGACAGGTTCGATCAGCCCCAGCATTTT,CASTQDRFDQPQHF
-,TRBV12-3/TRBV12-4,TRBJ1-2,TRBD1,TGTGCCAGCAGCCCAACCGGGACAGGGGCCTACTACACCTTC,CASSPTGTGAYYTF
many,TRBV20-1,TRBJ1-3,-,TGCAGTGCACCTGGACGGGGAAACACCATATATTTT,CSAPGRGNTIYF
few,TRBV5-1,TRBJ1-2,-,TGCGCCAGCAGCTTGGTAGCGACGGAATATGGCTACACCTTC,CASSLVATEYGYTF
many,TRBV19,TRBJ1-2,-,TGTGCCAGTAGTCACTACCAGGGAGGAGCTAACTATGGCTACACCTTC,CASSHYQGGANYGYTF
many,TRBV10-2,TRBJ1-1,-,TGCGCCAGCAGTCTATTACAGGGCCTCATCACTGAAGCTTTCTTT,CASSLLQGLITEAFF
many,TRBV27,TRBJ1-2,-,TGTGCCAGCAGTTTATCTACTCCGACAGGCCCATATGGCTACACCTTC,CASSLSTPTGPYGYTF
many,TRBV7-6,TRBJ2-2,-,TGTGCCAGCGCGGCCCAAAACACCGGGGAGCTGTTTTTT,CASAAQNTGELFF
many,TRBV19,TRBJ1-5,-,TGTGCCAGTAGTATAGGGGTTGGAGGGCATCAGCCCCAGCATTTT,CASSIGVGGHQPQHF
many,TRBV6-5,TRBJ2-5,-,TGTGCCAGCAGTTACTCGAGGAACGTGGGGACACAAGAGACCCAGTACTTC,CASSYSRNVGTQETQYF
-,TRBV12-3/TRBV12-4,TRBJ2-5,-,TGTGCCAGCAGCACCTCGCACCTCGGGGGACCCCAAGAGACCCAGTACTTC,CASSTSHLGGPQETQYF
-,TRBV19,TRBJ2-7,-,TGTGCCAGTAGTATGACAGGAGGTCCCTACGAGCAGTACTTC,CASSMTGGPYEQYF
-,TRBV19,TRBJ2-7,-,TGTGCCAGTAGTCTGGGGTTTGGGTACGAGCAGTACTTC,CASSLGFGYEQYF
few,TRBV6-5,TRBJ1-5,-,TGTGCCAGCAGTTGGTTAACGGGCAATCAGCCCCAGCATTTT,CASSWLTGNQPQHF
many,TRBV12-3/TRBV12-4,TRBJ2-3,-,TGTGCCAGCAGTTTTATGGCCGCAGATACGCAGTATTTT,CASSFMAADTQYF
many,TRBV27,TRBJ2-7,TRBD1,TGTGCCAGCAGTCACACAGGGGTCTCCTACGAGCAGTACTTC,CASSHTGVSYEQYF